Only one count was recorded for the clone carrying this T cell receptor beta chain. The data were taken from a study of control samples from healthy donors and cancer patients. Looked up from germline, CDR1 is SGHVS and CDR2 is FQNEAQ. This CDR3 is built from 14 residues. The V and J ends lost 0 bases and 3 bases respectively, with 6 bases between them. The protocol was immunoSEQ multiplex PCR, while the TCRdb copy is restricted to in-frame clones and leaves out a portion. Here the sample spans about 270,000 clones, over 75% being singletons. The source material was PBMCs. The receptor comes from a woman aged 55 to 70 with lung cancer. The chain links TRBV7-8 to TRBJ2-1; D call uncertain. The CDR3 is CASSLAFNYNEQFF. CDR3 DNA: TGTGCCAGCAGCTTAGCGTTCAACTACAATGAGCAGTTCTTC.